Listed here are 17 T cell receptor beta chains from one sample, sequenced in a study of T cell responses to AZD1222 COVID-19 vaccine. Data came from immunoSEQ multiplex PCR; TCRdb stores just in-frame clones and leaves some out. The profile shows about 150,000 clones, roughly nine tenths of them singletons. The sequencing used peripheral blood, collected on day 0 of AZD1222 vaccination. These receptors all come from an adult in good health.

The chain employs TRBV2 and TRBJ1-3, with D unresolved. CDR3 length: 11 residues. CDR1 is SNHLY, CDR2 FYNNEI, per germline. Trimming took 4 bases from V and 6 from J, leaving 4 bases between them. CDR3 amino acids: CASSGVNTIYF. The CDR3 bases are TGTGCCAGCAGTGGGGTAAACACCATATATTTT.

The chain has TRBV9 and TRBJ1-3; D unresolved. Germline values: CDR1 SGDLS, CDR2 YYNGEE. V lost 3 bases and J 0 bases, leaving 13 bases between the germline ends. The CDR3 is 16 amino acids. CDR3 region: CASSGTRLVSGNTIYF. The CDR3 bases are TGTGCCAGCAGCGGGACCCGACTGGTCTCTGGAAACACCATATATTTT.

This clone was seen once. The CDR3 protein is CASSRIGTREQYF. DNA for the CDR3: TGTGCCAGCAGTAGAATTGGGACGAGGGAGCAGTACTTC. The V gene is TRBV7-2, the J gene TRBJ2-7; possibly TRBD1 or TRBD2 for D (5 bases each). Trimming stripped 6 bases from V and 7 bases from J, with 16 bases between. The CDR3 has 13 residues. Germline assignment: CDR1 SGHTA and CDR2 FQGNSA.

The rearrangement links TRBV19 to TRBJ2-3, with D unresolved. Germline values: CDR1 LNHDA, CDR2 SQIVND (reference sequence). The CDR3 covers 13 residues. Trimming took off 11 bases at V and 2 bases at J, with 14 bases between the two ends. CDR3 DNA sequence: TGTGCCGTCTCCGAGTCGGTCACAGATACGCAGTATTTT. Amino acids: CAVSESVTDTQYF.

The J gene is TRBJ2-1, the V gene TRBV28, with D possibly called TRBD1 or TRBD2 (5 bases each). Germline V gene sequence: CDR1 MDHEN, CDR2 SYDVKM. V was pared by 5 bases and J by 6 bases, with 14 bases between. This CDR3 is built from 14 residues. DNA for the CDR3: TGTGCCAGCAGTCTCCTCTCAGGGACCAATGAGCAGTTCTTC. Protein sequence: CASSLLSGTNEQFF.

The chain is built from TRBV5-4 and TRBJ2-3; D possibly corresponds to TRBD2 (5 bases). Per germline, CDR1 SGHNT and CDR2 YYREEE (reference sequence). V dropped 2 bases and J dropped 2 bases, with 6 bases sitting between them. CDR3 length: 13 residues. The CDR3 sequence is CASSFDYTDTQYF. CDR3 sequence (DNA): TGTGCCAGCAGCTTTGACTACACAGATACGCAGTATTTT.

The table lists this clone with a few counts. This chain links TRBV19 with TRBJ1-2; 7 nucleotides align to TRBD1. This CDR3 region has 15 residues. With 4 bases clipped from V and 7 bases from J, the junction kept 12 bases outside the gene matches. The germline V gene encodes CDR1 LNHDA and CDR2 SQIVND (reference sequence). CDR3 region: CASSTPQGRFIGYTF. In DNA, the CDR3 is TGTGCCAGTAGTACCCCACAGGGGAGGTTTATTGGCTACACCTTC.

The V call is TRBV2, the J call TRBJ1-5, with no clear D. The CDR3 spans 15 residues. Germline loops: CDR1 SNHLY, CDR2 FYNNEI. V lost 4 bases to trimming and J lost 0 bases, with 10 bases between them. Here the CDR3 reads CASSVGQYSNQPQHF. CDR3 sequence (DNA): TGTGCCAGCAGTGTGGGTCAATATAGCAATCAGCCCCAGCATTTT.

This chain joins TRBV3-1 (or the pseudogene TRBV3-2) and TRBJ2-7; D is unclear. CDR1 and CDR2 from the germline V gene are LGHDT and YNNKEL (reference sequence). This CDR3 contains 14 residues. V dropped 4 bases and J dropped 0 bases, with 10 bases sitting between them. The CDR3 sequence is CASSPAGSSYEQYF. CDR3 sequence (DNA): TGTGCCAGCAGCCCCGCCGGGTCCTCCTACGAGCAGTACTTC.

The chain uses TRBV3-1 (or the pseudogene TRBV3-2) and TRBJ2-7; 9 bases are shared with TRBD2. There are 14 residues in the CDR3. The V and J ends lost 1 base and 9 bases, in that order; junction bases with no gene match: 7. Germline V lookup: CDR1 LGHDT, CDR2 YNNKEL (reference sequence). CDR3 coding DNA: TGTGCCAGCAGCCAAGGTCTAGCGGGAAAGCTGCAGTACTTC. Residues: CASSQGLAGKLQYF.

The CDR3 DNA follows: TGTGCCGCGTCGGGAGCTAATGAAAAACTGTTTTTT. This codes for CAASGANEKLFF. The chain couples TRBV15 to TRBJ1-4; D gene ambiguous. Trimming stripped 11 bases from V and 3 bases from J, with 10 bases between. Germline assignment: CDR1 LNHNV and CDR2 YYDKDF (reference sequence). The CDR3 has 12 residues.

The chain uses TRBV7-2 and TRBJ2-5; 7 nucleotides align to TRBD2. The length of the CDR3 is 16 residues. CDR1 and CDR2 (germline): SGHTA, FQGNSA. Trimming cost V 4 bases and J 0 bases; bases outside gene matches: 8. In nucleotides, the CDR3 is TGTGCCAGCAGCTCCCAAGCGGGACTCCACCAAGAGACCCAGTACTTC. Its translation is CASSSQAGLHQETQYF.

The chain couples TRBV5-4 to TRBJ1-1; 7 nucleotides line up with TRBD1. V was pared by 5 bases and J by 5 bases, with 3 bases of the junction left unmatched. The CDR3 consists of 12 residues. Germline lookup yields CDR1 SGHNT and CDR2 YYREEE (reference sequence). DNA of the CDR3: TGTGCCAGCAGTCGACAGGGTACTGAAGCTTTCTTT. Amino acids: CASSRQGTEAFF. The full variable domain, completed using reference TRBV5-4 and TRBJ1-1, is ETGVTQSPTHLIKTRGQQVTLRCSSQSGHNTVSWYQQALGQGPQFIFQYYREEENGRGNFPPRFSGLQFPNYSSELNVNALELDDSALYLCASSRQGTEAFFGQGTRLTVV.

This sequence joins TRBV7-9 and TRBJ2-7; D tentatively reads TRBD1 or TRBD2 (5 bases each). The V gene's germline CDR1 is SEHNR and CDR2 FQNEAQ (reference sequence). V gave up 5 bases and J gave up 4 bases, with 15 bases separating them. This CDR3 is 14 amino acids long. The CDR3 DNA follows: TGTGCCAGCAGCACCTGGGACCGACTATACGAGCAGTACTTC. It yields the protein CASSTWDRLYEQYF. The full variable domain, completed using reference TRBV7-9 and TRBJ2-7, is DTGVSQNPRHKITKRGQNVTFRCDPISEHNRLYWYRQTLGQGPEFLTYFQNEAQLEKSRLLSDRFSAERPKGSFSTLEIQRTEQGDSAMYLCASSTWDRLYEQYFGPGTRLTVT.

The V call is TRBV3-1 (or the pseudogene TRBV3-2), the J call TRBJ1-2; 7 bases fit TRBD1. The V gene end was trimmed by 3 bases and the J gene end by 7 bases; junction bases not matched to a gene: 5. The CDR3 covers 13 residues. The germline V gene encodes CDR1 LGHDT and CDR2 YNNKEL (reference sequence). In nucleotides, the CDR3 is TGTGCCAGCAGCCATCGGGACAGCACTGGCTACACCTTC. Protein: CASSHRDSTGYTF.

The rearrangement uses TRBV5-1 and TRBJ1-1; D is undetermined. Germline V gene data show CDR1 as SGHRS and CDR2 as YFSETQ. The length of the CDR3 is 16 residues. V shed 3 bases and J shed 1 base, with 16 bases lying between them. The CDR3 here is CASSWGLSGRNTEAFF. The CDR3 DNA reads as TGCGCCAGCAGCTGGGGTTTGTCGGGGAGGAACACTGAAGCTTTCTTT.

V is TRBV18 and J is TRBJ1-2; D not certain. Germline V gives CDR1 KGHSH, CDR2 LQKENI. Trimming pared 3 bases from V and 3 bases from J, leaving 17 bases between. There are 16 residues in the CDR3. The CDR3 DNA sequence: TGTGCCAGCTCACCCACCTCGGCCTCAGGATACTATGGCTACACCTTC. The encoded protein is CASSPTSASGYYGYTF.